There are many counts of the clone carrying this TCR beta chain. What it binds is not known. This entry comes from a study of identical twins. Broader study findings: While abundant cord blood beta clonotypes carried fewer insertions, memory repertoires showed no such pattern. Conclusions were drawn cross-sectionally by statistical analysis, without following the same donors.

The CDR3 length is 14 residues. The germline gives CDR1 MNHEY, CDR2 SVGAGI. V was clipped by 4 bases and J by 6 bases, with 15 bases between them. Template switching (which added a universal primer site) was used, and cDNA carried unique molecular identifiers. TCRdb reprocessed the 5' RACE reads with MiXCR, giving one entry per CDR3 protein. The data show roughly 250,000 distinct CDR3 sequences, 5.5% to 7% seen once. In addition, the sample was reused for a study of yellow fever vaccine responses in identical twins.

The receptor comes from a woman aged 18-29 years in good health. The sample consisted of memory (CD45RO+) T cells sorted from blood. V gene TRBV6-5 combines with J gene TRBJ1-2; D is unresolved. The CDR3 coding sequence is TGTGCCAGCAGTTCCCCTTTCTCCTTTGATGGCTACACCTTC. As protein: CASSSPFSFDGYTF.